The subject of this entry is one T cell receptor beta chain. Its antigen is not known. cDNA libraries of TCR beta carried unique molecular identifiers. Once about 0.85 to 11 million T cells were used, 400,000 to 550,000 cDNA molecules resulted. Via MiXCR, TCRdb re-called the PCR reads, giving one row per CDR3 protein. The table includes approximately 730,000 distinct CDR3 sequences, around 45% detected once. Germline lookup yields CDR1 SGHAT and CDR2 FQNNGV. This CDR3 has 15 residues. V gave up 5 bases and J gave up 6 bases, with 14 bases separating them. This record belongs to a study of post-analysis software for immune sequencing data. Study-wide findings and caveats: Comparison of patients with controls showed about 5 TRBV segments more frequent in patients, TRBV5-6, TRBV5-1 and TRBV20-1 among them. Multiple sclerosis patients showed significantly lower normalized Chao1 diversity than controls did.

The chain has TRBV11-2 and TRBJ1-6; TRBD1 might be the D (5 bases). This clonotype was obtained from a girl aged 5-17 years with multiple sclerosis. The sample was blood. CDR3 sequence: CASSAGIRGNSPLHF. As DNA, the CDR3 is TGTGCCAGCAGCGCCGGGATAAGGGGTAATTCACCCCTCCACTTT.